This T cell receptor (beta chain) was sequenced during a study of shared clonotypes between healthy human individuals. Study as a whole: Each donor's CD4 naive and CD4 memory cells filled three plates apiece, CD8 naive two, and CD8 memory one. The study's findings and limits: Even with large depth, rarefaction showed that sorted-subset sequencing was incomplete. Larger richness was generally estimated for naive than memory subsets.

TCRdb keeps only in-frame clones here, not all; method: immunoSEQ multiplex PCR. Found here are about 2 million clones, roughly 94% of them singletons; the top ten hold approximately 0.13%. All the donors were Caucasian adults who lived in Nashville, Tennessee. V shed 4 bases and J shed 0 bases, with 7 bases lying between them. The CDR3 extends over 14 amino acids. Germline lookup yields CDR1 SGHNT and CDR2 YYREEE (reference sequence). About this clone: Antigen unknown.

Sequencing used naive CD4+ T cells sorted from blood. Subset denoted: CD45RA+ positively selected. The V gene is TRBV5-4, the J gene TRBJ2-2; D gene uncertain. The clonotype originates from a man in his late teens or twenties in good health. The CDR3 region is CASSRGSNTGELFF. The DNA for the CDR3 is TGTGCCAGCAGCCGCGGATCGAACACCGGGGAGCTGTTTTTT. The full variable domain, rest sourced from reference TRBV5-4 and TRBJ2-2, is ETGVTQSPTHLIKTRGQQVTLRCSSQSGHNTVSWYQQALGQGPQFIFQYYREEENGRGNFPPRFSGLQFPNYSSELNVNALELDDSALYLCASSRGSNTGELFFGEGSRLTVL.